This T cell receptor beta chain was documented in a study of CD8+CD57+ T cells in acquired aplastic anemia (dated by TCRdb to 2016 to 2019). Regarding the research as a whole: On average, sorted CD4+ and CD8+ cells yielded about 3 ug of extracted DNA, with a range of roughly 0.18 to 30 ug. For healthy donor samples, the average read count was about 9.9 million for CD4+ cells and around 12 million for CD8+ cells.

CDR1 and CDR2 were assigned from the germline V gene as SGHVS and FNYEAQ. The CDR3 covers 13 residues, taking in both the cysteine and the phenylalanine. Solely the CDR3 DNA is kept, with 39 bases framed from the first base. The study deep-sequenced TCR repertoires of sorted CD4+ and CD8+ blood T cells from severe aplastic anemia patients and healthy subjects. Ficoll-Paque density gradient centrifugation was used to isolate peripheral blood mononuclear cells. Before DNA was extracted, CD4+ and CD8+ T cells were sorted using either FACS or magnetic beads. Notes on this clonotype: What this receptor recognizes is not known. At one of its ends the junction is not consistent with the germline gene, which may arise from a read error.

General conclusions and limits of the study: No significant difference in CD8+ Simpson's diversity was found between patients and healthy controls (P=0.060). Fewer than 30 CD8+ CDR3 sequences were found in both patients and controls but appeared to be highly expressed in patients and within the immunodominant clones of the patients.

Genomic DNA was used as template for profiling of TCR beta VDJ combinations and CDR3 sequences. An Illumina HiSeq 2000 was the platform used for TCR repertoire sequencing. Concerning the study's data processing: Repertoire assessment relied on Simpson's diversity index, CDR3 size and DJ length profiles, and TRBV/TRBJ rearrangement plots. The most abundant DNA sequence in the deep sequencing data was defined as the immunodominant clone. CDR3 amino acid sequences were screened for sharing across subjects and compared with published repertoires and the VDJdb database. Using fastp at Q25 and MiXCR, TCRdb reprocessed the public reads and kept productive beta chains. Each record represents a unique CDR3 protein, reported with the most common genes and DNA among its rows. The V and J calls follow TCRdb's processing rather than the paper's. In all, the sample holds hundreds of thousands of distinct CDR3 sequences, and about two thirds of those were seen once. Jointly, the top ten make up 4% of the sample.

The sequenced sample was sorted CD4+, CD8+, or CD8+CD57+ T cells (not recorded which) from PBMCs. This receptor was taken from a human donor in good health, serving as a control. The chain joins TRBV7-6 to TRBJ2-7, with TRBD2 as a weak D call on 5 bases. The DNA is TGCGCCAGCGGCTCCCACCTTCTTCACGAAAAACTGTTC. It translates as CASGSHLLHEKLF.